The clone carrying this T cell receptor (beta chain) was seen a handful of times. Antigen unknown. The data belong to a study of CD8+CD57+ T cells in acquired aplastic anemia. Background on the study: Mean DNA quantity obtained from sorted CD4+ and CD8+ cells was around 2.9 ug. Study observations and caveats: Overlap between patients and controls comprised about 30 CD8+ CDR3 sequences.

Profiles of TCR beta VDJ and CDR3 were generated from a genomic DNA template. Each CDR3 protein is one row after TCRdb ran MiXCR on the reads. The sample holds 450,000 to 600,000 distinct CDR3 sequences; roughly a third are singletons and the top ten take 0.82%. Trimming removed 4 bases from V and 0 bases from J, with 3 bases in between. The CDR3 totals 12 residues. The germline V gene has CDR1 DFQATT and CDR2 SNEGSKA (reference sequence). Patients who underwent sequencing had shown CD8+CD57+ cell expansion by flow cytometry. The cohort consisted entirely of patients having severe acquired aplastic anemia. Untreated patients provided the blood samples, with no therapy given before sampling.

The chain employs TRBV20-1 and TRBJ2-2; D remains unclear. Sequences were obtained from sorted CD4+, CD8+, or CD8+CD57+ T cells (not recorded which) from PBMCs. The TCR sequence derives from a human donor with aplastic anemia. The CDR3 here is CSANANTGELFF. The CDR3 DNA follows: TGCAGTGCTAATGCGAACACCGGGGAGCTGTTTTTT.